The clone carrying this T cell receptor beta chain was observed a handful of times. The target antigen is unknown. The source of the sample is a study of CD8 T cells in ankylosing spondylitis. Quantitative 5'-RACE with molecular barcodes was used to make the TCR beta libraries. TCRdb re-derived calls from the 5' RACE reads in MiXCR, one entry per CDR3 protein. The sample has 800,000 to 900,000 distinct CDR3 sequences, over 9.5% seen once. Study observations and caveats: Reports of some motif variants in reactive arthritis synovial fluid and blood predate this one. Significant enrichment of disease-linked clones was reported in matched ankylosing spondylitis synovial fluid. Peripheral blood held disease-linked clones only at relatively low frequency, and these were CD8+. Apparently characteristic of ankylosing spondylitis blood was a TCR beta motif (about eight highly homologous variants).

This TCR was sampled from a male donor with ankylosing spondylitis. The source material was blood, either unsorted or a sorted T cell fraction (not recorded which).

The CDR3 bases are TGCAGTGCTCCGGGACAGGTCTACGAGCAGTACTTC. This gives the protein CSAPGQVYEQYF. J is TRBJ2-7 and V is TRBV20-1; 8 bases line up with TRBD1. The CDR3 length is 12 residues. Germline trimming cut 5 bases from V and 3 bases from J; bases unmatched to any gene: 3. The germline V gene has CDR1 DFQATT and CDR2 SNEGSKA (reference sequence).